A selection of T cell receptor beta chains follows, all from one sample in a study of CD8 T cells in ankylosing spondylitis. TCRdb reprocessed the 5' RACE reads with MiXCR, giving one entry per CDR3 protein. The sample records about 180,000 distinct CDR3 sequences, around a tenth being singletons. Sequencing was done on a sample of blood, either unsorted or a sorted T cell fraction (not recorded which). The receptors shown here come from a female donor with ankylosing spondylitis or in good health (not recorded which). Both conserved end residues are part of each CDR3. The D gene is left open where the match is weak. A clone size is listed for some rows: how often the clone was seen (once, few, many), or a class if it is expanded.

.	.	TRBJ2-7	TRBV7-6	CASSLEAATYEQYF	TGTGCCAGCAGCTTAGAGGCAGCTACCTACGAGCAGTACTTC
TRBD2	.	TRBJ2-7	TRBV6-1	CASIGLAGTSYEQYF	TGTGCCAGCATTGGACTAGCGGGGACTTCCTACGAGCAGTACTTC
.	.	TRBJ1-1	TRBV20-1	CSANYRDPEAFF	TGCAGTGCTAACTACAGGGACCCTGAAGCTTTCTTT
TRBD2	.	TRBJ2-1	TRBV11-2	CASSGAPGTSTLSSYNEQFF	TGTGCCAGCAGCGGCGCCCCCGGGACTAGCACCCTGAGCTCCTACAATGAGCAGTTCTTC
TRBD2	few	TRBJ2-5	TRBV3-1	CASSRGLAGVEETQYF	TGTGCCAGCAGTCGCGGACTAGCGGGAGTCGAGGAGACCCAGTACTTC
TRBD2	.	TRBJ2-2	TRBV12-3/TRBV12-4	CATTPGLAIGELFF	TGTGCCACGACCCCGGGACTAGCAATCGGGGAGCTGTTTTTT
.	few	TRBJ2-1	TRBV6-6	CASSYGEAGEQFF	TGTGCCAGCAGTTACGGGGAGGCTGGAGAGCAGTTCTTC
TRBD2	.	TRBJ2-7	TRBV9	CASSAGGSGRDEQYF	TGTGCCAGCAGCGCCGGGGGTAGCGGGAGGGACGAGCAGTACTTC
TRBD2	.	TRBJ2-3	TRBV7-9	CASSLVLAGNRTQYF	TGTGCCAGCAGCTTGGTTTTAGCGGGAAACAGGACGCAGTATTTT
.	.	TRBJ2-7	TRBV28	CASSLFYEQYF	TGTGCCAGCAGTTTATTCTACGAGCAGTACTTC
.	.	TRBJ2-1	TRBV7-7	CASSQRASDEQFF	TGTGCCAGCAGCCAACGTGCTAGCGATGAGCAGTTCTTC
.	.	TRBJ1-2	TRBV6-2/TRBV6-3	CASSSAYGYTF	TGTGCCAGCTCCTCCGCCTATGGCTACACCTTC
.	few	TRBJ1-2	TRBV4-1	CASSRTPAGYGYTF	TGCGCCAGCAGCCGGACTCCGGCGGGCTATGGCTACACCTTC
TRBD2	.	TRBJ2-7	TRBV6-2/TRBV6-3	CASSTPRGREIYEQYF	TGTGCCAGCAGTACACCGAGAGGGAGGGAAATCTACGAGCAGTACTTC
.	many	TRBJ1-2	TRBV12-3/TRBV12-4	CASSTTVNYGYTF	TGTGCCAGCAGCACGACAGTAAACTATGGCTACACCTTC
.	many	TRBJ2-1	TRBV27	CASSLSPGGEEQFF	TGTGCCAGCAGTTTATCGCCTGGGGGAGAGGAGCAGTTCTTC
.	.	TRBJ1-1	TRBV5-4	CASSLGAEASF	TGTGCCAGCAGCCTGGGAGCTGAAGCTTCCTTT
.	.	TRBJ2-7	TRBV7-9	CASSLPAATYEQYF	TGTGCCAGCAGCTTACCCGCTGCAACCTACGAGCAGTACTTC
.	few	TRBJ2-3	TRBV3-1	CASSLQNSKDTQYF	TGTGCCAGCAGCCTACAGAATAGCAAAGATACGCAGTATTTT
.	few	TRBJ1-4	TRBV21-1	CASSKVGGPATNEKLFF	TGTGCCAGCAGCAAAGTAGGAGGGCCTGCAACTAATGAAAAACTGTTTTTT
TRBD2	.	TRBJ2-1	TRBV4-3	CASSQDGRNYLGEQFF	TGCGCCAGCAGCCAAGACGGGAGGAACTACCTCGGTGAGCAGTTCTTC
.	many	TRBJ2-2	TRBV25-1	CASIGPHTGELFF	TGTGCCAGCATCGGGCCCCACACCGGGGAGCTGTTTTTT
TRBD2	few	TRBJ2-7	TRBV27	CASSLRGLVYEQYF	TGTGCCAGCAGTTTACGTGGACTAGTCTACGAGCAGTACTTC
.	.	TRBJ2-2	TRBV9	CASSVGGTGELFF	TGTGCCAGCAGCGTTGGGGGGACCGGGGAGCTGTTTTTT
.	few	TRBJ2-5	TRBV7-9	CASSLVKETQYF	TGTGCCAGCAGCTTAGTGAAAGAGACCCAGTACTTC
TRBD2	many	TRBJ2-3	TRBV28	CASSKTSGRMNTQYF	TGTGCCAGCAGTAAAACTAGCGGGAGGATGAATACGCAGTATTTT
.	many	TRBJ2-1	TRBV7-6	CASSLRSELYNEQFF	TGTGCCAGCAGCTTAAGGTCGGAACTTTACAATGAGCAGTTCTTC
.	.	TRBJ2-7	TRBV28	CASSIRTRYEQYF	TGTGCCAGCAGCATTCGGACTCGCTACGAGCAGTACTTC
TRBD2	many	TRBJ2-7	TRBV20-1	CSARVSGTKHYEQYF	TGCAGTGCTAGGGTTAGCGGGACCAAACACTACGAGCAGTACTTC
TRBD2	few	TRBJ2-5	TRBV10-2	CASGRVRQETQYF	TGCGCCAGCGGGAGGGTCCGACAAGAGACCCAGTACTTC
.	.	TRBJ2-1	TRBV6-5	CASSYGQPEVNEQFF	TGTGCCAGCAGTTACGGTCAGCCCGAGGTCAATGAGCAGTTCTTC
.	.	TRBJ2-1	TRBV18	CASSPVRGSYNEQFF	TGTGCCAGCTCACCGGTCAGGGGCTCCTACAATGAGCAGTTCTTC
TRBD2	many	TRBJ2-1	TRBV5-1	CASSLALGGSEQFF	TGCGCCAGCAGCTTGGCCCTCGGGGGGAGTGAGCAGTTCTTC
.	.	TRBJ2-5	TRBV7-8	CASIQQVHQETQYF	TGTGCCAGCATCCAACAGGTACACCAAGAGACCCAGTACTTC
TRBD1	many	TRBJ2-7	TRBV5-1	CASSEGQGADEQYF	TGCGCCAGCAGCGAGGGACAGGGGGCCGACGAGCAGTACTTC
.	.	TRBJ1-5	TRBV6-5	CASGTNKPQHF	TGTGCCAGTGGGACCAACAAGCCCCAGCATTTT
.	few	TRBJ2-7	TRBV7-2	CASSPLGFAYEQYF	TGTGCCAGCAGCCCCCTCGGGTTCGCCTACGAGCAGTACTTC
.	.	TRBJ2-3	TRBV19	CASSLYGLADTQYF	TGTGCCAGTAGCCTCTATGGGCTAGCGGATACGCAGTATTTT
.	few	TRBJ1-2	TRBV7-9	CASSLGGQNYGYTF	TGTGCCAGCAGCTTAGGGGGGCAGAACTATGGCTACACCTTC
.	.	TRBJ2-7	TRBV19	CARWDAVPGEQYF	TGTGCCAGATGGGACGCCGTACCTGGCGAGCAGTACTTC
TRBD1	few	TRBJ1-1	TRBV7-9	CASSQGGVGAFF	TGTGCCAGCAGCCAGGGGGGAGTTGGAGCTTTCTTT
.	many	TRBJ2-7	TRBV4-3	CASSPSQLDYEQYF	TGCGCCAGCAGCCCAAGCCAGCTTGACTACGAGCAGTACTTC
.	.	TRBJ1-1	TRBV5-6	CASSLQRYTEAFF	TGTGCCAGCAGCTTGCAAAGGTACACTGAAGCTTTCTTT
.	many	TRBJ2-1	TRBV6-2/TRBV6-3	CASMGSGTYNEQFF	TGTGCCAGCATGGGTAGCGGCACTTACAATGAGCAGTTCTTC
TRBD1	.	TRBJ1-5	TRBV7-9	CASKGDRVDQPQHF	TGTGCCAGCAAAGGGGACAGGGTAGACCAGCCCCAGCATTTT
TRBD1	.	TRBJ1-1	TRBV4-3	CASSSGTGSLSNTEAFF	TGCGCCAGCAGCTCCGGGACAGGGTCCTTGAGTAACACTGAAGCTTTCTTT
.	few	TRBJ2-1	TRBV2	CASLGVPHNEQFF	TGTGCCAGTTTGGGGGTACCCCACAATGAGCAGTTCTTC
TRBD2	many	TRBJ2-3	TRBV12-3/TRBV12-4	CASSFSGERLTAGYF	TGTGCCAGCAGTTTTAGCGGGGAGCGCCTCACCGCCGGGTATTTT